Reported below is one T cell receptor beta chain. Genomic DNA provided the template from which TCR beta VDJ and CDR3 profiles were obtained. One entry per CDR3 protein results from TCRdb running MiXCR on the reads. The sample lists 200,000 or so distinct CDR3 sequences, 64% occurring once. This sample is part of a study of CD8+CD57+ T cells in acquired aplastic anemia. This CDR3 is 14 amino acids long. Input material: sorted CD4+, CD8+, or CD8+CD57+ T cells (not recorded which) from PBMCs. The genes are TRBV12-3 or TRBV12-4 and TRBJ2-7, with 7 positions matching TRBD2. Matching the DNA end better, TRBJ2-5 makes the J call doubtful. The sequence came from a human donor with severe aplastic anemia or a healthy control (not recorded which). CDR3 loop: CASSFPGGEETQYF. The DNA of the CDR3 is TGTGCCAGCAGTTTCCCGGGGGGTGAAGAGACCCAGTACTTC.